This T cell receptor beta chain was identified in a study of cytomegalovirus exposure and HLA in healthy donors. 13 Jbeta primers and 60 Vbeta primers were used for the PCR. Original handling: The authors later counted roughly 87 million unique TCR beta chains, 9 million to 12 million of them shared. Using immunoSEQ multiplex PCR, the repertoire was profiled, and TCRdb retains in-frame clones only, with some absent. V, J and clone size reflect that table, while D and trimming were determined from the DNA. This sample's table reports roughly 77,000 clones. Germline V CDR1 and CDR2: MNHEY, SVGAGI. The CDR3 spans 14 residues. Unmatched junction bases numbered 9, after V lost 6 bases and J lost 7 bases.

This TCR derives from a female donor in good health and CMV-seropositive. Sample: PBMCs. V usage is TRBV6-5 and J usage is TRBJ2-7; 10 bases map to TRBD2. The CDR3 DNA sequence: TGTGCCAGCAGAAACCCCGCACTAGCGGGGGAGCAGTACTTC. This codes for CASRNPALAGEQYF.